A selection of T cell receptor beta chains follows, all from one sample in a study of cytomegalovirus exposure and HLA in healthy donors. Only in-frame clones appear in the TCRdb table, and some are missing; sequencing was by immunoSEQ multiplex PCR. The table includes 120,000 or so clones, about 75% detected once. Sequences were obtained from PBMCs. These TCRs come from a woman aged 40 to 50 in good health and CMV-seropositive. The conserved cysteine and the conserved F or W are not part of the CDR3 here. D genes are given only for firm matches.

V gene: TRBV9
D gene: TRBD1
CDR3 protein: ASSVGTAIPQETQY

V gene: TRBV5-6
D gene: .
CDR3 protein: ASRPPNPYTGELF

V gene: TRBV2
D gene: .
CDR3 protein: ASSEITGPGTQY

V gene: TRBV28
D gene: TRBD2
CDR3 protein: ASSLPGTSSPYEQY

V gene: TRBV30
D gene: .
CDR3 protein: AWSSGTFYEQY

V gene: TRBV21-1
D gene: .
CDR3 protein: ASSKWGLNQPQH

V gene: TRBV5-6
D gene: .
CDR3 protein: ASSPLIQGLGEKLF

V gene: TRBV4-3
D gene: .
CDR3 protein: ASSQDRGMSSYEQY

V gene: TRBV9
D gene: TRBD1
CDR3 protein: ASGLTGNSNQPQH

V gene: TRBV7-3
D gene: TRBD1
CDR3 protein: ASSLGPSGQGRYYEQY

V gene: TRBV5-1
D gene: .
CDR3 protein: ASSFNRAHEQY

V gene: TRBV28
D gene: TRBD1
CDR3 protein: ASSTPATGPYGYT

V gene: TRBV9
D gene: TRBD2
CDR3 protein: ASSVADGGYQETQY

V gene: TRBV7-2
D gene: .
CDR3 protein: ASSLDRLNTEAF

V gene: TRBV7-2
D gene: .
CDR3 protein: ASSLDAAGNYGYT

V gene: TRBV28
D gene: .
CDR3 protein: ASSYTYEQY

V gene: TRBV5-4
D gene: .
CDR3 protein: ASSSQLFSYNEQF

V gene: TRBV29-1
D gene: .
CDR3 protein: SVRIGAQGNQPQH

V gene: TRBV10-3
D gene: TRBD1
CDR3 protein: AIRTGGPYNEQF

V gene: TRBV7-2
D gene: .
CDR3 protein: ASSLQVVMNTEAF

V gene: TRBV14
D gene: .
CDR3 protein: ASSPQGSRSTDTQY

V gene: TRBV18
D gene: TRBD2
CDR3 protein: ASSPRGFYQETQY

V gene: TRBV30
D gene: .
CDR3 protein: AWTNGSPLH

V gene: TRBV18
D gene: TRBD1
CDR3 protein: ASSPGQGGSANQPQH

V gene: TRBV6-5
D gene: .
CDR3 protein: ASREGNTEAF

V gene: TRBV6-1
D gene: .
CDR3 protein: ASSERGLQETQY

V gene: TRBV7-6
D gene: TRBD2
CDR3 protein: ASSRLTSGNTDTQY

V gene: TRBV29-1
D gene: .
CDR3 protein: SVEDTRSSYEQY

V gene: TRBV6-1
D gene: TRBD1
CDR3 protein: ASRGQGTNTEAF

V gene: TRBV6-5
D gene: .
CDR3 protein: ASSYSRADHYEQY

V gene: TRBV7-9
D gene: .
CDR3 protein: ASRSPGSVYNEQF

V gene: TRBV6-4
D gene: .
CDR3 protein: ASSPRTEGADTQY

V gene: TRBV4-3
D gene: TRBD1
CDR3 protein: ASSQAGTGAYEQY

V gene: TRBV2
D gene: .
CDR3 protein: ASSEGAIKQY

V gene: TRBV7-2
D gene: .
CDR3 protein: ASSLAPSQSYEQY

V gene: TRBV5-1
D gene: .
CDR3 protein: ASSLLGPINTEAF

V gene: TRBV6-5
D gene: TRBD1
CDR3 protein: ASTGTGGYAF

V gene: TRBV19
D gene: TRBD1
CDR3 protein: ASSIGAIRDSYNSPLH

V gene: TRBV7-5
D gene: .
CDR3 protein: ARLSGGGSTDTQY

V gene: TRBV7-9
D gene: .
CDR3 protein: ASSLGRGRKTEAF

V gene: TRBV21-1
D gene: .
CDR3 protein: ASSKDSDGPGNTIY

V gene: TRBV4-3
D gene: TRBD2
CDR3 protein: ASSQDGTSGGYEQY